This T cell receptor beta chain was found in a study of T cells expressing NK-cell markers. The study's findings and limits: The study left the HCMV specificity of expanded NKG2C+ T cell clones unresolved. One observes that, in several donors, these clonotypes were also the leading ones within the CD3+CD56-NKG2C+ fraction.

Germline CDR1 SGHKS, CDR2 YYEKEE (reference sequence). The CDR3 totals 15 residues. A word on this clonotype: Its cognate antigen is unknown.

From the 5' RACE reads, TCRdb lists one entry per CDR3 protein and no DNA. The ten top clones account for 18%, within a sample of fewer than 200,000 distinct CDR3 sequences. Material: blood T cells: a sorted CD56 or NKG2C T cell subset, CD4+ or CD8+ T cells, or bulk PBMC T cells (not recorded which). The rearrangement links TRBV5-5 to TRBJ2-7; TCRdb calls TRBD1, which cannot be checked without DNA. The TCR sequence derives from a woman aged 18-70 years in good health. The CDR3 protein is CASSLLGRDRDEQYF.